This TCR beta chain derives from a study of cytomegalovirus exposure and HLA in healthy donors. Study-level points and caveats: Researchers reported in a later analysis that a missense DCLRE1C variant was tied to TCR beta V- and J-gene trimming.

Germline CDR1 reads MNHNS; CDR2 reads SASEGT. This CDR3 is built from 16 residues. V was cut by 1 base and J by 6 bases, with 13 bases left in between. PCR involved 60 Vbeta and 13 Jbeta primers. The assay was immunoSEQ multiplex PCR, and TCRdb's table has in-frame clones only and misses some. This sample carries roughly 150,000 clones, 70% to 80% of them seen once, and the ten largest clones take 13% to 15%. This clone has just one count. What it binds is not known. This receptor was identified in a woman in her thirties or forties in good health and CMV-seronegative. The sequencing input was PBMCs. The V and J genes are TRBV6-1 and TRBJ1-6, with a tentative D call TRBD1 (5 bases). CDR3: CASSEVGRGSNSPLHF. For the CDR3, the DNA is TGTGCCAGCAGTGAAGTGGGGCGGGGAAGTAATTCACCCCTCCACTTT.